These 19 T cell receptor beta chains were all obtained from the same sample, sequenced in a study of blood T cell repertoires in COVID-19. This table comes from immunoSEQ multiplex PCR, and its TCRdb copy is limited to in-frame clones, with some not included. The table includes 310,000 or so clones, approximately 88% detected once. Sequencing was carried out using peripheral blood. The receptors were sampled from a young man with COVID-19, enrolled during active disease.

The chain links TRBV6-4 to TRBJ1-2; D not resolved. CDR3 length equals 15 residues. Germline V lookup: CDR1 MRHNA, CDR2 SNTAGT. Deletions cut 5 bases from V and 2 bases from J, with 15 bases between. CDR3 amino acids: CASSKEAGRNYGYTF. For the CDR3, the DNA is TGTGCCAGCAGTAAGGAAGCGGGCCGAAACTATGGCTACACCTTC.

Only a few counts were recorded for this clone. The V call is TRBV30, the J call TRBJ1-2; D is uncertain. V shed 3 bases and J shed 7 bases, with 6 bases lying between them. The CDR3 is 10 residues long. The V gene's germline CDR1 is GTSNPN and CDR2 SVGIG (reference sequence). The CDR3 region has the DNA TGTGCCTGGAGGGCAGGTGGCTACACCTTC. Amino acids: CAWRAGGYTF.

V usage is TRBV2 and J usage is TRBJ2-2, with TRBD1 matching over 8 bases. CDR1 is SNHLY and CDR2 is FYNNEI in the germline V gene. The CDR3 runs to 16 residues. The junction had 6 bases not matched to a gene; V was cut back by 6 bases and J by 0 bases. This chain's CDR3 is CASSIQGAPNTGELFF. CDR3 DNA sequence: TGTGCCAGCAGCATTCAGGGGGCCCCGAACACCGGGGAGCTGTTTTTT.

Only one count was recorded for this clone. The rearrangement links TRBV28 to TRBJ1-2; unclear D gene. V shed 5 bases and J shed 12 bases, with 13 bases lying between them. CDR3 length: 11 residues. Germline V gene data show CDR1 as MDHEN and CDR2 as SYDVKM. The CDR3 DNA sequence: TGTGCCAGCAGTACCCAGGACTGGAACACCTTC. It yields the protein CASSTQDWNTF.

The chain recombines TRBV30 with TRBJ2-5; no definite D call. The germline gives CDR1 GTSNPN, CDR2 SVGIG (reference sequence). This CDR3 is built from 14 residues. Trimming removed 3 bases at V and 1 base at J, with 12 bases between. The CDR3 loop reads CAWRASGAQETQYF. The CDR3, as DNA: TGTGCCTGGAGGGCCAGTGGTGCCCAAGAGACCCAGTACTTC.

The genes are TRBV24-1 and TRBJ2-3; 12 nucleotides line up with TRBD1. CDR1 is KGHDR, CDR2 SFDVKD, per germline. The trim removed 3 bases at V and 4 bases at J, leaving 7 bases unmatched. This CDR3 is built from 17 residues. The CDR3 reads CATSDGDRGLTADTQYF. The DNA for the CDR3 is TGTGCCACCAGTGATGGGGACAGGGGGCTTACGGCAGATACGCAGTATTTT.

The CDR3 here is CANGAGGRPETQYF. As DNA, the CDR3 is TGTGCCAACGGGGCGGGGGGTCGACCGGAGACCCAGTACTTC. The genes are TRBV7-9 and TRBJ2-5; 8 positions match TRBD2. V dropped 10 bases and J dropped 5; count of bases not matched to a gene: 12. This CDR3 is 14 amino acids long. CDR1 SEHNR and CDR2 FQNEAQ come from the germline V gene (reference sequence).

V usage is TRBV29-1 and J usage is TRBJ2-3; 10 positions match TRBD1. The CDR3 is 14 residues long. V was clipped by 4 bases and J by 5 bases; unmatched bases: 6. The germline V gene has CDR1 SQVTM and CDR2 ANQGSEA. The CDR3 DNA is TGCAGCGTTGGCGGACAGGGGGAGGGAGATACGCAGTATTTT. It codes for CSVGGQGEGDTQYF.

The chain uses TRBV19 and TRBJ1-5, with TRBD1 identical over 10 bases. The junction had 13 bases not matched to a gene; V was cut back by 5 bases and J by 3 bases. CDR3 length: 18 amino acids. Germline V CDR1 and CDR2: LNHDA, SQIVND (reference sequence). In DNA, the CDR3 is TGTGCCAGTAGTTTCGACAGGGGGCCCGCGTTTGTCAATCAGCCCCAGCATTTT. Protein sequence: CASSFDRGPAFVNQPQHF.

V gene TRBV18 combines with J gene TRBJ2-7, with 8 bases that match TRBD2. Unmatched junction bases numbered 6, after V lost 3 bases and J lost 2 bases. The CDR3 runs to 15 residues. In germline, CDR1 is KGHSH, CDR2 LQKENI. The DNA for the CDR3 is TGTGCCAGCTCACCCCTGACTAGCGTAGCCTACGAGCAGTACTTC. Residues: CASSPLTSVAYEQYF.

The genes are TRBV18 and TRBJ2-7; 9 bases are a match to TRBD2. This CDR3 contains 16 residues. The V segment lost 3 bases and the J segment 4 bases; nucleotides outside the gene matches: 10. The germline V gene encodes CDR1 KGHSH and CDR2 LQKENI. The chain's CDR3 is CASSPLPAGGTYEQYF. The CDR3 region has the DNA TGTGCCAGCTCACCGCTACCAGCGGGAGGAACGTACGAGCAGTACTTC.

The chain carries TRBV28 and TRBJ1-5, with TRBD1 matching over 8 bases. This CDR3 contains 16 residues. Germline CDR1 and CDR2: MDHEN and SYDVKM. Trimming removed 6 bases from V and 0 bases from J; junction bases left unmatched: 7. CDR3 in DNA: TGTGCCAGCAGACTTCAGGGGGCGTTTAGCAATCAGCCCCAGCATTTT. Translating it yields CASRLQGAFSNQPQHF.

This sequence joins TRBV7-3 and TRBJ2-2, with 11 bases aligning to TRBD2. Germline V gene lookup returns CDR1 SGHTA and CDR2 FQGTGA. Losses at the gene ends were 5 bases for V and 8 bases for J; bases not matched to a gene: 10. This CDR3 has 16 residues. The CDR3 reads CASSPASGGYSGELFF. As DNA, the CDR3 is TGTGCCAGCAGCCCGGCTAGCGGGGGGTACAGTGGGGAGCTGTTTTTT.

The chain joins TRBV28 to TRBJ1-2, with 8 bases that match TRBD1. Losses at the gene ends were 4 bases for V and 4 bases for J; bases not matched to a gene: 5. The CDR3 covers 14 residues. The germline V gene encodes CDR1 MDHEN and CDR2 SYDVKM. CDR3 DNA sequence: TGTGCCAGCAGTTCAGGGGGCGCAAGCTATGGCTACACCTTC. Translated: CASSSGGASYGYTF.

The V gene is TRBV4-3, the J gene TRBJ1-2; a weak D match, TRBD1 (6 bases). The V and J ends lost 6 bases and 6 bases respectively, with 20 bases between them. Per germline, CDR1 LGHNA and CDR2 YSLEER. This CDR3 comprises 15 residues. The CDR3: CASSQNRVRQDGYTF. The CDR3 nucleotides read TGCGCCAGCAGTCAAAACAGGGTGAGGCAGGATGGCTACACCTTC.

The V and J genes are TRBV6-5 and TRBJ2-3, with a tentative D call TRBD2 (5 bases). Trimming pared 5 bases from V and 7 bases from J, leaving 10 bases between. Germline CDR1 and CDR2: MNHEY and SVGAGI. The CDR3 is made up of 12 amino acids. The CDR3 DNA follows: TGTGCCAGCAGTCCCCCGGGGAATACGCAGTATTTT. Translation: CASSPPGNTQYF.

CDR3 residues: CASSPLAGGYEQYF. For the CDR3, the DNA is TGTGCCAGCAGCCCTCTAGCGGGGGGATACGAGCAGTACTTC. V usage is TRBV11-1 and J usage is TRBJ2-7, with 11 nucleotides matching TRBD2. This CDR3 is 14 amino acids long. V was pared by 5 bases and J by 4 bases, with 4 bases of the junction left unmatched. Germline assignment: CDR1 SGHAT and CDR2 FQDESV (reference sequence).

The CDR3 region has the DNA TGTGCCAGCAGCGTTTACAGGGGCTCGTCGGATGAGCAGTACTTC. Amino acid sequence: CASSVYRGSSDEQYF. The V gene is TRBV7-9, the J gene TRBJ2-7; 7 nucleotides agree with TRBD1. This CDR3 has 15 residues. Germline V gene data show CDR1 as SEHNR and CDR2 as FQNEAQ (reference sequence). V lost 5 bases, J lost 7 bases, and 14 bases stayed unmatched.

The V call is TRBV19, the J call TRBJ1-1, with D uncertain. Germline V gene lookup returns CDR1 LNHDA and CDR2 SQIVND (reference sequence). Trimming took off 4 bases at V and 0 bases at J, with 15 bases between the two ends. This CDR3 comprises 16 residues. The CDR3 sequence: CASSTLTRAMNTEAFF. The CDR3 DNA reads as TGTGCCAGTAGTACCCTGACACGAGCAATGAACACTGAAGCTTTCTTT.